The 26 T cell receptor beta chains below all came from one sample that was sequenced in a study of cytomegalovirus exposure and HLA in healthy donors. Primers for the PCR totalled 60 Vbeta and 13 Jbeta. Repertoires were generated with immunoSEQ multiplex PCR, while TCRdb's copy carries only in-frame clones and drops some. The sample shows some 240,000 clones, 60% to 80% of them seen only once. The sample consisted of PBMCs. The receptors were sampled from a male donor in good health and CMV-seronegative.

J is TRBJ1-5 and V is TRBV10-1; TRBD1 is a possible D gene (6 bases). Germline V gene lookup returns CDR1 WNHNN and CDR2 SYGVQD (reference sequence). V was shortened by 9 bases and J by 4 bases, with 10 bases between the two germline ends. CDR3 length equals 12 residues. CDR3 amino acids: CARDRRNQPQHF. The CDR3 DNA reads as TGCGCCAGAGACAGGAGGAATCAGCCCCAGCATTTT.

The CDR3, as DNA: TGTGCCAGTAGATCGGTAGCGGGTAGCTACGAGCAGTACTTC. This gives the protein CASRSVAGSYEQYF. The chain couples TRBV19 to TRBJ2-7; 7 bases line up with TRBD2. Germline loops: CDR1 LNHDA, CDR2 SQIVND (reference sequence). CDR3 length: 14 amino acids. J lost 3 bases, V lost 6 bases, and 8 bases had no gene match.

The count of this clone is one. The chain joins TRBV12-5 to TRBJ2-7, with 12 bases that match TRBD1. This CDR3 is 18 amino acids long. CDR1 LGHNT and CDR2 FRNRAP come from the germline V gene. With V trimmed by 5 bases and J by 4 bases, 15 bases remained unmatched. Written as DNA, the CDR3 is TGTGCTAGTGGTCCCCGCTCGACGCTGGGACAGGGGGCTTACGAGCAGTACTTC. This sequence encodes CASGPRSTLGQGAYEQYF.

This rearrangement joins TRBV2 to TRBJ1-2, with 8 bases fitting TRBD1. The CDR3 spans 13 residues. Unmatched junction bases numbered 4, after V lost 6 bases and J lost 4 bases. In germline, CDR1 is SNHLY, CDR2 FYNNEI. CDR3 nucleotide sequence: TGTGCCAGCAGCCGGACAGGGCTCTATGGCTACACCTTC. This sequence encodes CASSRTGLYGYTF.

This clone has only one observation. Other DNA sequences in this sample translate to the same CDR3. The V call is TRBV5-4, the J call TRBJ2-4; D is ambiguous. Germline V gene sequence: CDR1 SGHNT, CDR2 YYREEE (reference sequence). The CDR3 runs to 14 residues. Trimming removed 0 bases from V and 0 bases from J, with 4 bases in between. The CDR3 DNA reads TGTGCCAGCAGCTTGGGACTAGCCAAAAACATTCAGTACTTC. This codes for CASSLGLAKNIQYF.

This clone was detected only once. This sequence joins TRBV19 and TRBJ1-4; the D is unclear. V was shortened by 1 base and J by 7 bases, with 13 bases between the two germline ends. Looked up from germline, CDR1 is LNHDA and CDR2 is SQIVND (reference sequence). The CDR3 sequence is 15 residues long. This CDR3 is CASSIGGDGSEKLFF. Here the CDR3 DNA reads TGTGCCAGTAGTATAGGAGGCGACGGGTCTGAAAAACTGTTTTTT.

The V and J genes are TRBV29-1 and TRBJ1-5, with 8 bases aligning to TRBD1. This CDR3 contains 13 residues. J lost 3 bases, V lost 7 bases, and 5 bases had no gene match. Germline assignment: CDR1 SQVTM and CDR2 ANQGSEA. DNA for the CDR3: TGCAGCGCACGGACAGGGAACAATCAGCCCCAGCATTTT. This translates into CSARTGNNQPQHF. The whole variable domain, filled in from reference TRBV29-1 and TRBJ1-5, reads SAVISQKPSRDICQRGTSLTIQCQVDSQVTMMFWYRQQPGQSLTLIATANQGSEATYESGFVIDKFPISRPNLTFSTLTVSNMSPEDSSIYLCSARTGNNQPQHFGDGTRLSIL.

The J gene is TRBJ2-1, the V gene TRBV9; D is ambiguous. The CDR3 extends over 13 amino acids. Between the trimmed V and J ends, which lost 1 base and 3 bases, there was a span of 5 bases. Germline V gene data show CDR1 as SGDLS and CDR2 as YYNGEE. CDR3 in amino acids: CASSVYGYNEQFF. CDR3 coding DNA: TGTGCCAGCAGCGTATACGGCTACAATGAGCAGTTCTTC.

This chain connects TRBV19 to TRBJ2-2; 7 positions agree with TRBD1. The germline CDR1 and CDR2 sequences are LNHDA and SQIVND (reference sequence). CDR3 size: 15 residues. Losses at the gene ends were 8 bases for V and 0 bases for J; bases not matched to a gene: 6. CDR3 in amino acids: CASLQGSTNTGELFF. The CDR3, as DNA: TGTGCCAGTCTACAGGGGTCTACGAACACCGGGGAGCTGTTTTTT.

This clone showed up just a few times. The rearrangement links TRBV29-1 to TRBJ2-7, with 7 bases aligning to TRBD1. With 4 bases clipped from V and 2 bases from J, the junction kept 5 bases outside the gene matches. The CDR3 has 13 residues. The germline CDR1 and CDR2 sequences are SQVTM and ANQGSEA. The CDR3 sequence is CSVASTGPYEQYF. In DNA, the CDR3 is TGCAGCGTTGCTTCGACAGGGCCCTACGAGCAGTACTTC.

J is TRBJ2-5 and V is TRBV10-1, with a weak D call TRBD1 (7 bases). The V end was cut by 6 bases, the J end by 5 bases, with 19 bases between. CDR3 length: 15 amino acids. Germline V gene lookup returns CDR1 WNHNN and CDR2 SYGVQD (reference sequence). CDR3 sequence: CASSRTGQAGETQYF. The DNA for the CDR3 is TGCGCCAGCAGCCGAACCGGACAGGCGGGGGAGACCCAGTACTTC.

The chain recombines TRBV7-2 with TRBJ2-3, with TRBD2 as a possible D gene (7 bases). Trimming pared 1 base from V and 7 bases from J, leaving 12 bases between. This CDR3 spans 14 amino acids. Germline lookup yields CDR1 SGHTA and CDR2 FQGNSA. The CDR3 spells CASSLGGGTNTQYF. The CDR3 bases are TGTGCCAGCAGCTTAGGGGGGGGCACGAATACGCAGTATTTT.

The gene calls are TRBV14 and TRBJ1-3; D is uncertain. CDR1 is SGHDN and CDR2 is FVKESK in the germline V gene. The CDR3 extends over 16 amino acids. The V end lost 1 base, the J end lost 0 bases, and 10 bases lay between the germline ends. CDR3 sequence (DNA): TGTGCCAGCAGCCAAGCAACCTTCAGCTCTGGAAACACCATATATTTT. It codes for CASSQATFSSGNTIYF. Full variable domain (rest looked up from reference TRBV14 and TRBJ1-3): EAGVTQFPSHSVIEKGQTVTLRCDPISGHDNLYWYRRVMGKEIKFLLHFVKESKQDESGMPNNRFLAERTGGTYSTLKVQPAELEDSGVYFCASSQATFSSGNTIYFGEGSWLTVV.

DNA of the CDR3: TGCAGTGCTAGAGAAGAGTTGAGGCTGTTTTTT. Encoded protein: CSAREELRLFF. This sequence joins TRBV20-1 and TRBJ2-2, with D hard to call. The germline gives CDR1 DFQATT, CDR2 SNEGSKA (reference sequence). The CDR3 consists of 11 residues. Trimming stripped 0 bases from V and 13 bases from J, with 9 bases between.

The V gene is TRBV14, the J gene TRBJ2-6; tentatively, D is TRBD1 (6 bases). The CDR3 length is 18 residues. Trimming shortened V by 2 bases and J by 0 bases, and 14 bases separated the two germline ends. Germline V gene data show CDR1 as SGHDN and CDR2 as FVKESK. This chain's CDR3 is CASSQWGRSRSGANVLTF. CDR3 nucleotides: TGTGCCAGCAGCCAATGGGGGCGGTCGCGCTCTGGGGCCAACGTCCTGACTTTC.

The V call is TRBV2, the J call TRBJ2-2, with D perhaps matching TRBD2 (6 bases). Germline loops: CDR1 SNHLY, CDR2 FYNNEI. V dropped 5 bases and J dropped 2 bases, with 9 bases sitting between them. This CDR3 contains 14 residues. The CDR3 loop reads CASSWDSNTGELFF. The CDR3 nucleotides read TGTGCCAGCAGTTGGGACTCCAACACCGGGGAGCTGTTTTTT.

The V gene is TRBV10-1, the J gene TRBJ2-1; 11 nucleotides line up with TRBD1. The germline CDR1 and CDR2 sequences are WNHNN and SYGVQD (reference sequence). CDR3 length: 16 residues. The V and J ends lost 6 bases and 9 bases, in that order; junction bases with no gene match: 13. CDR3 amino acids: CASSGVDRGPFGEQFF. CDR3 in DNA: TGCGCCAGCAGCGGGGTGGACAGGGGGCCTTTCGGTGAGCAGTTCTTC.

The chain carries TRBV19 and TRBJ2-3; 14 nucleotides align to TRBD2. V lost 4 bases to trimming and J lost 2 bases; unmatched junction nucleotides: 5. The CDR3 is made up of 17 amino acids. Germline assignment: CDR1 LNHDA and CDR2 SQIVND (reference sequence). The CDR3 region has the DNA TGTGCCAGTAGTACCGGGACTAGCGGGGGCGTCACAGATACGCAGTATTTT. Its translation is CASSTGTSGGVTDTQYF. The entire variable domain, with the rest obtained from reference TRBV19 and TRBJ2-3, is as follows: DGGITQSPKYLFRKEGQNVTLSCEQNLNHDAMYWYRQDPGQGLRLIYYSQIVNDFQKGDIAEGYSVSREKKESFPLTVTSAQKNPTAFYLCASSTGTSGGVTDTQYFGPGTRLTVL.

The gene calls are TRBV5-6 and TRBJ2-4; 10 nucleotides match TRBD2. With 2 bases clipped from V and 8 bases from J, the junction kept 4 bases outside the gene matches. The CDR3 length is 14 residues. Per germline, CDR1 SGHDT and CDR2 YYEEEE. The CDR3 DNA reads as TGTGCCAGCAGCTTTACTAGCGGGATAGACATTCAGTACTTC. Translating it yields CASSFTSGIDIQYF.

CDR3 loop: CASSSTRTNQPQHF. CDR3 nucleotide sequence: TGTGCCAGCAGCTCGACCCGGACAAATCAGCCCCAGCATTTT. The chain has TRBV7-9 and TRBJ1-5; TRBD1 might be the D (5 bases). The V end was cut by 4 bases, the J end by 4 bases, with 11 bases between. Germline CDR1 reads SEHNR; CDR2 reads FQNEAQ (reference sequence). CDR3 length equals 14 residues.

The chain carries TRBV25-1 and TRBJ2-7, with D possibly matching TRBD1 (6 bases). The germline V gene encodes CDR1 MGHDK and CDR2 SYGVNS. V was clipped by 6 bases and J by 2 bases, with 17 bases between them. CDR3 length: 15 residues. The CDR3 DNA sequence: TGTGCCAGCAGAGGTATTGGGGGCACGCCCTACGAGCAGTACTTC. It translates to CASRGIGGTPYEQYF.

The rearrangement joins TRBV2 to TRBJ2-3, with 15 nucleotides matching TRBD2. CDR1 is SNHLY, CDR2 FYNNEI, per germline. The V gene end was trimmed by 5 bases and the J gene end by 5 bases; junction bases not matched to a gene: 2. The CDR3 loop spans 15 amino acids. The CDR3 here is CASSRTSGRGDTQYF. The CDR3, as DNA: TGTGCCAGCAGTCGGACTAGCGGGAGGGGAGATACGCAGTATTTT.

This clone was seen a few times. The CDR3 here is CARPWPLRRDNEKLFF. The CDR3 DNA follows: TGTGCCAGGCCGTGGCCTCTAAGACGGGATAATGAAAAACTGTTTTTT. J is TRBJ1-4 and V is TRBV19; D is unclear. The V end lost 9 bases, the J end lost 4 bases, and 21 bases lay between the germline ends. The CDR3 contains 16 residues. Germline CDR1 is LNHDA and CDR2 is SQIVND (reference sequence).

V usage is TRBV2 and J usage is TRBJ2-1, with 11 bases matching TRBD2. Trimming took 2 bases from V and 7 from J; bases not matched to a gene: 10. Germline V gene sequence: CDR1 SNHLY, CDR2 FYNNEI. This CDR3 has 17 residues. CDR3 bases: TGTGCCAGCAGTGAATCCGGAACTAGCGGGAGTGAGAATGAGCAGTTCTTC. It is translated as CASSESGTSGSENEQFF.

V gene TRBV5-6 combines with J gene TRBJ2-1, with 14 bases matching TRBD2. This CDR3 is built from 13 residues. CDR1 is SGHDT and CDR2 is YYEEEE in the germline V gene. J gave up 10 bases and V 9 bases, and 6 bases lay outside the gene matches. Here the CDR3 reads CAIGLAGGREQFF. Written as DNA, the CDR3 is TGTGCCATCGGACTAGCGGGAGGACGGGAGCAGTTCTTC.

The genes are TRBV25-1 and TRBJ2-1; TRBD1 matches 7 bases. The CDR3 sequence is 18 residues long. Germline V gene lookup returns CDR1 MGHDK and CDR2 SYGVNS. V lost 2 bases, J lost 6 bases, and 16 bases stayed unmatched. CDR3: CASSEGDRAGRGFNEQFF. In DNA form, the CDR3 reads TGTGCCAGCAGTGAAGGCGACAGGGCAGGAAGGGGGTTCAATGAGCAGTTCTTC.